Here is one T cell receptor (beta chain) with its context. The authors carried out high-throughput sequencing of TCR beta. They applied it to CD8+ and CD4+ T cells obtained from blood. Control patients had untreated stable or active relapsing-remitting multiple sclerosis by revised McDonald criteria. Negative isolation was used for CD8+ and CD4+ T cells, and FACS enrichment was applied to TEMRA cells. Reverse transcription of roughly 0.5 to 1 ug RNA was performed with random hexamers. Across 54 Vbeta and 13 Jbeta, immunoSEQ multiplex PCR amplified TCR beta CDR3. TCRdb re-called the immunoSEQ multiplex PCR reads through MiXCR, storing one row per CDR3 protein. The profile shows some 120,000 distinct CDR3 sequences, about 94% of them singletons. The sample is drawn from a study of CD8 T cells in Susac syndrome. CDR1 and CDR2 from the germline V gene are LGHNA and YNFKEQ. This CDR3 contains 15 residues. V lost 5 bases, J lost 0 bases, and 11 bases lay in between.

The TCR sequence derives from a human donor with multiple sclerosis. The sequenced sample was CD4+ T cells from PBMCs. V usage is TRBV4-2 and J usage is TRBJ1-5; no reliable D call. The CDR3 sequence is CASSNDGYSNQPQHF. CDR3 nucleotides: TGTGCCAGCAGCAACGATGGGTATAGCAATCAGCCCCAGCATTTT.